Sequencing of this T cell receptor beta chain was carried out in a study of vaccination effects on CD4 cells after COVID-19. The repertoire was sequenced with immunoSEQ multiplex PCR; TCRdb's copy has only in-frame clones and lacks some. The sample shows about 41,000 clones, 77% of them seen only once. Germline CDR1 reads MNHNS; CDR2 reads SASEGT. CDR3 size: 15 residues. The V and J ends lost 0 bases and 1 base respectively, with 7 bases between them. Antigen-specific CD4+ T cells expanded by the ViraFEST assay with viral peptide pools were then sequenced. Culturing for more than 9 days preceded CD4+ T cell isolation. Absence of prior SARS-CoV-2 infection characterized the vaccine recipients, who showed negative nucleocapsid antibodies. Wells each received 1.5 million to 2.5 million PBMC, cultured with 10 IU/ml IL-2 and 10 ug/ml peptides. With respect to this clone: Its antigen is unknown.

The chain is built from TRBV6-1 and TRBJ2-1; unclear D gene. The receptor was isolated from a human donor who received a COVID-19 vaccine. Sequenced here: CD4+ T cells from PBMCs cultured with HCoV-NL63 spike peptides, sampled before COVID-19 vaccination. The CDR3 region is CASSEAPRSYNEQFF. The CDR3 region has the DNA TGTGCCAGCAGTGAAGCACCCAGGTCCTACAATGAGCAGTTCTTC.